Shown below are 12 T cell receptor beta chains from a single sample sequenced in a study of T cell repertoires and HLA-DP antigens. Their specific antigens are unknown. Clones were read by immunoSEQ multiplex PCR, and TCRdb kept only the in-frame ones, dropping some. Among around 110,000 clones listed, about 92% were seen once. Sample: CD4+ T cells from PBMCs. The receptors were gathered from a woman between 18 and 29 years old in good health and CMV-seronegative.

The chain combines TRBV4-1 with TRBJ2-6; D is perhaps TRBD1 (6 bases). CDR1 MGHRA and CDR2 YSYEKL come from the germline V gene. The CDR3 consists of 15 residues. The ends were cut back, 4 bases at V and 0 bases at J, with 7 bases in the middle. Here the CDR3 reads CASSRTASGANVLTF. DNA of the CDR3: TGCGCCAGCAGCCGGACAGCCTCTGGGGCCAACGTCCTGACTTTC.

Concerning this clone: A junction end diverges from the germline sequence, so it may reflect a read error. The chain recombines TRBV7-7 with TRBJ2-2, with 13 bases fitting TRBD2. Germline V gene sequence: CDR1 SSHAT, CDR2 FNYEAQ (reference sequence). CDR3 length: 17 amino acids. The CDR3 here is CASSSTTSGRITGELFF. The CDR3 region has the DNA TGTGCTAGCAGCTCGACGACTAGCGGGAGGATCACCGGGGAGCTGTTTTTT.

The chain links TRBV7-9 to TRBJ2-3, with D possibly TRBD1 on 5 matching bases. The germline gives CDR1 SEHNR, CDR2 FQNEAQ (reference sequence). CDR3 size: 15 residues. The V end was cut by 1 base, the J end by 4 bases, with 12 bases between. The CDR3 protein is CASSLDLGPPDTQYF. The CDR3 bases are TGTGCCAGCAGCTTAGACCTGGGGCCTCCAGATACGCAGTATTTT.

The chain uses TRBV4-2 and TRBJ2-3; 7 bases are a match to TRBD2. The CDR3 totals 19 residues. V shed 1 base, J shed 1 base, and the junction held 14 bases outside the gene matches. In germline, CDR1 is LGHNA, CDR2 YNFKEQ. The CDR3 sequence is CASSQGAGGAGMGTDTQYF. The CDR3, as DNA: TGTGCCAGCAGCCAAGGTGCGGGCGGAGCGGGAATGGGCACAGATACGCAGTATTTT.

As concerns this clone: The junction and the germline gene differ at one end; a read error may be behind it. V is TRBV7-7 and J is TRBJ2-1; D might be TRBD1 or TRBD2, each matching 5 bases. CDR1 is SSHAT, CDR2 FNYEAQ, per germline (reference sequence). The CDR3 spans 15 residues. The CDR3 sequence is CASSLGTGSYNEQFF. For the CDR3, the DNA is TGTGCTAGCAGCTTAGGGACCGGCTCCTACAATGAGCAGTTCTTC.

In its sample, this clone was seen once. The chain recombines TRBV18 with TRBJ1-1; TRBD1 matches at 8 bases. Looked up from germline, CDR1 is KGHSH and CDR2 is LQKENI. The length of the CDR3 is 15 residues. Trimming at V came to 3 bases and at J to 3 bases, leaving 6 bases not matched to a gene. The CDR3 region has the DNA TGTGCCAGCTCACCGCGGGAGACAGGGGACACTGAAGCTTTCTTT. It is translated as CASSPRETGDTEAFF.

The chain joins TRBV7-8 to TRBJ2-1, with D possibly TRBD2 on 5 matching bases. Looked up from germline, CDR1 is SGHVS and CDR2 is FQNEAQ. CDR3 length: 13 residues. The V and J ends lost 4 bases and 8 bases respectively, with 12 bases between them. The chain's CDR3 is CASSSGFMDEQFF. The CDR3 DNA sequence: TGTGCCAGCAGCTCGGGGTTTATGGATGAGCAGTTCTTC.

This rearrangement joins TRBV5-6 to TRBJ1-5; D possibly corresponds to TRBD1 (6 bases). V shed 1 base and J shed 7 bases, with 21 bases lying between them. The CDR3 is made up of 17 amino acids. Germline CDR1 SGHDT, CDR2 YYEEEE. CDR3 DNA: TGTGCCAGCAGCTTGTTTGGTATGGGGGGCTGGGAGCAGCCCCAGCATTTT. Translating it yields CASSLFGMGGWEQPQHF.

The CDR3 loop reads CASSPRMVGAGNTIYF. The CDR3 region has the DNA TGTGCCAGCTCACCTCGGATGGTAGGGGCTGGAAACACCATATATTTT. V usage is TRBV18 and J usage is TRBJ1-3; possibly TRBD1 for D (5 bases). The V end was cut by 3 bases, the J end by 2 bases, with 14 bases between. The germline gives CDR1 KGHSH, CDR2 LQKENI. This CDR3 spans 16 amino acids.

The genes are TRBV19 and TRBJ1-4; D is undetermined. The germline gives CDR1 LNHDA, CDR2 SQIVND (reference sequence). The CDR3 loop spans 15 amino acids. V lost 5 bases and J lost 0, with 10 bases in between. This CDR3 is CASSPNVPTNEKLFF. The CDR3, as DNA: TGTGCCAGTAGTCCCAACGTACCAACTAATGAAAAACTGTTTTTT.

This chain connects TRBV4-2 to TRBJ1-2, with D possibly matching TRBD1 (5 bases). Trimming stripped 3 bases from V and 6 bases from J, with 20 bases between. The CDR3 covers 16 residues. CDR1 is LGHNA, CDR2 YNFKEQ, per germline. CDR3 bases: TGTGCCAGCAGCCACCCCCCCGGGGGAATGGATGATGGCTACACCTTC. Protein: CASSHPPGGMDDGYTF.

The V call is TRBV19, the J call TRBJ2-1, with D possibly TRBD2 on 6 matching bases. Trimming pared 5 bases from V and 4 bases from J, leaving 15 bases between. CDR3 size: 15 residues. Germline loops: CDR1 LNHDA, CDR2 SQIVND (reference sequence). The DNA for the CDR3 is TGTGCCAGTAGTCTTAGCGGAGCCCCTTACAATGAGCAGTTCTTC. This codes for CASSLSGAPYNEQFF.